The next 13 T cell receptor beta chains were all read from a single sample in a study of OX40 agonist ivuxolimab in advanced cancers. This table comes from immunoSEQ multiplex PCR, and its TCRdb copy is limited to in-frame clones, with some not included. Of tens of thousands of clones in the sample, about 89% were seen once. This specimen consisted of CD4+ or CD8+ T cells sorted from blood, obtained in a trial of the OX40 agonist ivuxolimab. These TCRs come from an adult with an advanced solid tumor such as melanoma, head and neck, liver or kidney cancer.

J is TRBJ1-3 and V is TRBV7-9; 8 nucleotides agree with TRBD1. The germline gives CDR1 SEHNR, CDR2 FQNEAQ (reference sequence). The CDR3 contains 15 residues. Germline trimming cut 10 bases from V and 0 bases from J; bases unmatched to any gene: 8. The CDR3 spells CATSFGTGSGNTIYF. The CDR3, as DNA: TGTGCCACCTCGTTCGGGACAGGCTCTGGAAACACCATATATTTT.

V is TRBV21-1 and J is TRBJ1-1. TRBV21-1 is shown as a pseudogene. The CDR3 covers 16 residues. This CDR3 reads CASSLPPVGGNTEAFF. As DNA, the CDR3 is TGTGCCAGCAGCCTTCCTCCTGTGGGGGGCAACACTGAAGCTTTCTTT.

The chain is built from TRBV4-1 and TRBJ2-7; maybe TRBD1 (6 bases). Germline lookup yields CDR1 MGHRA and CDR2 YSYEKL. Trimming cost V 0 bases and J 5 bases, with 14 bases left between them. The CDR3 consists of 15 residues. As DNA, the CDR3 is TGCGCCAGCAGCCAAGAGGGGGCACTCCCTGACGAGCAGTACTTC. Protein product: CASSQEGALPDEQYF.

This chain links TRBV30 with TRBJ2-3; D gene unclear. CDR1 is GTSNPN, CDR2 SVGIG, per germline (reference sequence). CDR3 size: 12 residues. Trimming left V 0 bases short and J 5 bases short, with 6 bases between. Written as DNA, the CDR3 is TGTGCCTGGAGTGTACTGGGAGATACGCAGTATTTT. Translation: CAWSVLGDTQYF.

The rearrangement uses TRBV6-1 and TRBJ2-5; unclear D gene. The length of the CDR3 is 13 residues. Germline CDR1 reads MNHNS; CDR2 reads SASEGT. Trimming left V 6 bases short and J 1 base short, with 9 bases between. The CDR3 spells CASRPNRQETQYF. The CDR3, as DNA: TGTGCCAGCAGACCCAATCGCCAAGAGACCCAGTACTTC.

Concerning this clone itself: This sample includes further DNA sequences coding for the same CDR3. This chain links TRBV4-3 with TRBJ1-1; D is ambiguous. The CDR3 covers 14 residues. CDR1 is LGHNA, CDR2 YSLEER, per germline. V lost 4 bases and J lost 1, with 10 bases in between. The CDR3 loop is CASSPGLTNTEAFF. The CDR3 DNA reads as TGCGCCAGCAGCCCCGGGTTAACGAACACTGAAGCTTTCTTT.

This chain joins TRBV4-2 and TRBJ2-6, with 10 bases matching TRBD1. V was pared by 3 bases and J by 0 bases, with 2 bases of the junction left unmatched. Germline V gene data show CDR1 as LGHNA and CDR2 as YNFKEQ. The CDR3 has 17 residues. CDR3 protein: CASSQRTGGSGANVLTF. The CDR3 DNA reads TGTGCCAGCAGCCAGCGGACAGGGGGCTCTGGGGCCAACGTCCTGACTTTC.

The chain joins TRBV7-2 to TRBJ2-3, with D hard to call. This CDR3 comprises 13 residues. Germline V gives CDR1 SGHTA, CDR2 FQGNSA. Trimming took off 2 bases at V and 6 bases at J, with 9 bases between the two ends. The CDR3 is CASSLRVVDTQYF. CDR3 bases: TGTGCCAGCAGCTTAAGGGTGGTGGATACGCAGTATTTT.

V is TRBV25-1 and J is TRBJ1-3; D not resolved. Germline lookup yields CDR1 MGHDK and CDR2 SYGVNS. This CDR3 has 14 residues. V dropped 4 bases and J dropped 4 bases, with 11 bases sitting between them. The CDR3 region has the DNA TGTGCCAGCAGTGGTTCCCCGACCGGAAACACCATATATTTT. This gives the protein CASSGSPTGNTIYF.

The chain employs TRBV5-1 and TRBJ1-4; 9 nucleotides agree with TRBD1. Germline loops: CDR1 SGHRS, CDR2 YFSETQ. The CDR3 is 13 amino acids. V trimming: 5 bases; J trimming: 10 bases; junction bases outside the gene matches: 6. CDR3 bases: TGCGCCAGCAGAAGGTCGGACAGGGGAAAACTGTTTTTT. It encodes CASRRSDRGKLFF.

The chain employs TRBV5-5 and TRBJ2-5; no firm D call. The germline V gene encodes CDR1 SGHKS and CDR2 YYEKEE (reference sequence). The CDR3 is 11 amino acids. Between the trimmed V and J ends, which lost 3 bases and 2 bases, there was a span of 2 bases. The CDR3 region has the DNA TGTGCCAGCAGCTCTCAAGAGACCCAGTACTTC. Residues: CASSSQETQYF.

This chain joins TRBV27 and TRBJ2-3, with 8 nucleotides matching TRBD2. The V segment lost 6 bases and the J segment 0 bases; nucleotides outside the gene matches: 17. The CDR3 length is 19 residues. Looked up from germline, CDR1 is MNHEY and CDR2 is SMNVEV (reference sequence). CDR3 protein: CASSPAGIIAGTSTDTQYF. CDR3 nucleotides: TGTGCCAGCAGCCCTGCGGGGATTATAGCGGGAACTAGCACAGATACGCAGTATTTT.

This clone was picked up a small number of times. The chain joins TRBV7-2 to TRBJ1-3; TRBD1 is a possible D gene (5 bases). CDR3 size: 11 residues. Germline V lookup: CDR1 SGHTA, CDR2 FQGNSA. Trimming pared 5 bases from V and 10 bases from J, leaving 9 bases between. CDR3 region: CASSQDTTIYF. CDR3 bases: TGTGCCAGCAGCCAGGACACGACCATATATTTT.